These 15 T cell receptor beta chains were sequenced from one sample in a study of T cell responses to AZD1222 COVID-19 vaccine. Data came from immunoSEQ multiplex PCR; TCRdb stores just in-frame clones and leaves some out. The repertoire holds about 130,000 clones, approximately 90% seen once, with 1.9% in the top ten. The specimen comprised peripheral blood, sampled on day 0 of AZD1222 vaccination. These receptor sequences come from an adult in good health.

The chain recombines TRBV4-3 with TRBJ1-2; TRBD1 might be the D (6 bases). From germline, CDR1 is LGHNA and CDR2 YSLEER. V lost 0 bases and J lost 0, with 11 bases in between. CDR3 size: 16 residues. The DNA of the CDR3 is TGCGCCAGCAGCCAAGATTCGGACAGCTCTAACTATGGCTACACCTTC. Translating gives CASSQDSDSSNYGYTF.

The V gene is TRBV2, the J gene TRBJ1-2, with D unresolved. The CDR3 consists of 12 residues. The germline V and J ends were trimmed by 1 base and 4 bases, with 4 bases remaining between them. CDR1 and CDR2 (germline): SNHLY, FYNNEI. CDR3 coding DNA: TGTGCCAGCAGTGAAGGAGGCTATGGCTACACCTTC. Translation gives CASSEGGYGYTF. Full variable domain (missing parts from reference TRBV2 and TRBJ1-2): EPEVTQTPSHQVTQMGQEVILRCVPISNHLYFYWYRQILGQKVEFLVSFYNNEISEKSEIFDDQFSVERPDGSNFTLKIRSTKLEDSAMYFCASSEGGYGYTFGSGTRLTVV.

This clone is medium-sized. V usage is TRBV6-1 and J usage is TRBJ2-1; 8 bases align to TRBD1. Germline trimming cut 4 bases from V and 6 bases from J; bases unmatched to any gene: 11. The germline V gene has CDR1 MNHNS and CDR2 SASEGT. The CDR3 loop spans 16 amino acids. The CDR3 DNA reads as TGTGCCAGCAGTGGGTTAGGGACAGGAGGCTTCAATGAGCAGTTCTTC. Translation: CASSGLGTGGFNEQFF.

This chain links TRBV7-2 with TRBJ1-2; D remains unclear. V was trimmed by 5 bases and J by 7 bases, leaving 17 bases between them. This CDR3 has 14 residues. Germline lookup yields CDR1 SGHTA and CDR2 FQGNSA. The CDR3 DNA is TGTGCCAGCAGCGTGAAAAACAGTCCCTCTGGCTACACCTTC. It yields the protein CASSVKNSPSGYTF.

J is TRBJ1-2 and V is TRBV10-2, with D unclear. CDR1 WSHSY and CDR2 SAAADI come from the germline V gene. The germline V and J ends were trimmed by 6 bases and 2 bases, with 4 bases remaining between them. This CDR3 region has 11 residues. This CDR3 reads CASRQNYGYTF. CDR3 nucleotides: TGCGCCAGCAGACAAAACTATGGCTACACCTTC.

CDR3: CASSLGRRYSGNTIYF. The DNA of the CDR3 is TGTGCCAGCAGCTTAGGTCGGAGATACTCTGGAAACACCATATATTTT. V is TRBV7-2 and J is TRBJ1-3; no clear D gene. Germline lookup yields CDR1 SGHTA and CDR2 FQGNSA. This CDR3 is 16 amino acids long. Between the trimmed V and J ends, which lost 1 base and 0 bases, there was a span of 10 bases.

The chain couples TRBV18 to TRBJ1-6; no firm D call. The CDR3 consists of 14 residues. CDR1 is KGHSH and CDR2 is LQKENI in the germline V gene. Trimming stripped 0 bases from V and 9 bases from J, with 9 bases between. The CDR3 is CASSPPRDGSPLHF. CDR3 bases: TGTGCCAGCTCACCACCAAGGGATGGTTCACCCCTCCACTTT.

V usage is TRBV6-5 and J usage is TRBJ1-5, with D perhaps TRBD1 (6 bases). The CDR3 contains 14 residues. Germline V gene lookup returns CDR1 MNHEY and CDR2 SVGAGI. V lost 2 bases to trimming and J lost 7 bases, with 12 bases between them. The CDR3, as DNA: TGTGCCAGCAGTTACAGGGGGAACCGCCAGCCCCAGCATTTT. As protein: CASSYRGNRQPQHF.

The chain recombines TRBV6-6 with TRBJ1-2, with D tentatively TRBD1 (5 bases). V was cut by 10 bases and J by 5 bases, with 17 bases left in between. There are 13 residues in the CDR3. Germline V CDR1 and CDR2: MNHNY, SVGAGI (reference sequence). CDR3 coding DNA: TGTGCCACTTCTGAGCAGGGCGAATATGGCTACACCTTC. The encoded protein is CATSEQGEYGYTF.

The chain carries TRBV28 and TRBJ1-1; D unresolved. This CDR3 is built from 18 residues. V dropped 6 bases and J dropped 3 bases, with 26 bases sitting between them. Germline V gives CDR1 MDHEN, CDR2 SYDVKM. For the CDR3, the DNA is TGTGCCAGCAGCCTAACCGACGTTCCGTTCCAGGACTACACTGAAGCTTTCTTT. Its translation: CASSLTDVPFQDYTEAFF.

V and J are TRBV28 and TRBJ1-2, with 9 bases matching TRBD1. The CDR3 loop spans 15 amino acids. Germline trimming cut 6 bases from V and 3 bases from J; bases unmatched to any gene: 8. Germline CDR1 MDHEN, CDR2 SYDVKM. The CDR3 DNA follows: TGTGCCAGCAGCGTAACCGGGACAGGGCACTATGGCTACACCTTC. Its protein is CASSVTGTGHYGYTF.

This clone was seen just once. This chain joins TRBV5-5 and TRBJ1-2; D is undetermined. The CDR3 extends over 13 amino acids. Germline CDR1 SGHKS, CDR2 YYEKEE (reference sequence). With 0 bases removed from V and 4 bases from J, the gap between germline ends came to 7 bases. The CDR3 nucleotides are TGTGCCAGCAGCTTGGTGCCGTCCTATGGCTACACCTTC. It codes for CASSLVPSYGYTF. The complete variable domain, with remaining parts taken from reference TRBV5-5 and TRBJ1-2, reads DAGVTQSPTHLIKTRGQQVTLRCSPISGHKSVSWYQQVLGQGPQFIFQYYEKEERGRGNFPDRFSARQFPNYSSELNVNALLLGDSALYLCASSLVPSYGYTFGSGTRLTVV.

The chain employs TRBV27 and TRBJ1-4; perhaps TRBD1 as D (5 bases). V lost 6 bases to trimming and J lost 5 bases, with 10 bases between them. Germline V CDR1 and CDR2: MNHEY, SMNVEV (reference sequence). The CDR3 spans 13 residues. CDR3 bases: TGTGCCAGCAGAAGGGACCTAAATGAAAAACTGTTTTTT. It codes for CASRRDLNEKLFF.

The chain links TRBV3-1 (or the pseudogene TRBV3-2) to TRBJ1-2, with TRBD1 matching over 7 bases. In germline, CDR1 is LGHDT, CDR2 YNNKEL (reference sequence). This CDR3 is 14 amino acids long. V lost 3 bases and J lost 6; bases outside the gene matches: 7. The CDR3 DNA is TGTGCCAGCAGCCAGACCGGGACAGCTGATGGCTACACCTTC. Amino acids: CASSQTGTADGYTF.

This clone was picked up one time. This chain links TRBV29-1 with TRBJ1-1; 7 positions agree with TRBD1. Germline-derived CDR1 and CDR2 are SQVTM and ANQGSEA. The length of the CDR3 is 14 residues. V lost 6 bases and J lost 4; bases outside the gene matches: 11. The CDR3 DNA reads as TGCAGCGTCCAGACAGGGTCTTCAGGCACTGAAGCTTTCTTT. This sequence encodes CSVQTGSSGTEAFF.